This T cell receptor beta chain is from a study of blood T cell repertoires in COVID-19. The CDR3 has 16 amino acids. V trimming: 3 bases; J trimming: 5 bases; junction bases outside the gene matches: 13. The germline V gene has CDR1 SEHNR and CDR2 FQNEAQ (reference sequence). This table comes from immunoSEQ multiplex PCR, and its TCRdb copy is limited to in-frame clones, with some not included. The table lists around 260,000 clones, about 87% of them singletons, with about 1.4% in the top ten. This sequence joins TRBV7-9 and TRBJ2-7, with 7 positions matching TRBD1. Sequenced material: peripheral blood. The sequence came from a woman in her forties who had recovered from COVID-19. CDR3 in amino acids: CASSFLKTGFRNEQYF. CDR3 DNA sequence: TGTGCCAGCAGCTTCCTTAAGACAGGGTTTAGGAACGAGCAGTACTTC.